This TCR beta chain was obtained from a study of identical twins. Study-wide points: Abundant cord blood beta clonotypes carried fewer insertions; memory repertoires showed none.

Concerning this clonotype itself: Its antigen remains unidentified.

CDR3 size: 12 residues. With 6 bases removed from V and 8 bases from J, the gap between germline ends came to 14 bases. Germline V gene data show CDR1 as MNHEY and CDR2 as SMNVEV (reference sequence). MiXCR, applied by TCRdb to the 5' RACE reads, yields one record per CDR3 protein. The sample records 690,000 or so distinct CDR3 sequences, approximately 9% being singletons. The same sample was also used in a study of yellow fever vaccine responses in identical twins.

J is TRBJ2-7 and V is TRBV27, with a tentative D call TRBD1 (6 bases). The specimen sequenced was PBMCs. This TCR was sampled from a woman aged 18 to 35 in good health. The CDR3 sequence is CASSRYQGKQYF. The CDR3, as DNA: TGTGCCAGCAGCCGATACCAGGGGAAGCAGTACTTC.